Each of the 30 T cell receptor beta chains below was sequenced from the same sample in a study of CXCR3-negative and CXCR3-positive naive CD8 T cells. TRB cDNA libraries were made by UMI-labeled 5' RACE. TCRdb reprocessed the 5' RACE reads and keeps a single row for each CDR3 protein, giving no DNA. Seen in this sample are 37,000 or so distinct CDR3 sequences; the ten most common clones hold more than 7.5%. The material sequenced was memory CD8+ T cells from blood. These TCRs come from a human donor in good health. Some clones in this sample may be carry-over from other donors' samples.

This chain connects TRBV5-1 to TRBJ2-7. Germline values: CDR1 SGHRS, CDR2 YFSETQ. The CDR3 is 11 residues long. This chain's CDR3 is CASSSTHEQYF.

The chain employs TRBV9 and TRBJ2-3; TCRdb picks TRBD2, but there is no DNA to check that call. Germline V lookup: CDR1 SGDLS, CDR2 YYNGEE. CDR3 length: 16 residues. CDR3 loop: CASSPFAGEATDTQYF. The full variable domain, in which reference TRBV9 and TRBJ2-3 provide the parts outside the CDR3, is DSGVTQTPKHLITATGQRVTLRCSPRSGDLSVYWYQQSLDQGLQFLIQYYNGEERAKGNILERFSAQQFPDLHSELNLSSLELGDSALYFCASSPFAGEATDTQYFGPGTRLTVL.

The chain couples TRBV12-3 or TRBV12-4 to TRBJ2-3; TCRdb calls TRBD2, which cannot be checked without DNA. The CDR3 consists of 15 residues. The CDR3 loop is CASSVLAGPSDTQYF.

This clonotype is medium-sized by frequency. The chain employs TRBV7-3 and TRBJ2-1. This CDR3 region has 15 residues. Germline loops: CDR1 SGHTA, CDR2 FQGTGA. The CDR3 sequence: CASSLRGGSYNEQFF. The full variable domain, rest sourced from reference TRBV7-3 and TRBJ2-1, is GAGVSQTPSNKVTEKGKYVELRCDPISGHTALYWYRQSLGQGPEFLIYFQGTGAADDSGLPNDRFFAVRPEGSVSTLKIQRTERGDSAVYLCASSLRGGSYNEQFFGPGTRLTVL.

This sequence joins TRBV14 and TRBJ2-1; TCRdb's D call, TRBD2, is unchecked because there is no DNA. Looked up from germline, CDR1 is SGHDN and CDR2 is FVKESK. The CDR3 runs to 18 residues. This CDR3 reads CASSPAPGRGDRYNEQFF.

J is TRBJ2-7 and V is TRBV29-1; no DNA is available, so the TRBD1 call from TCRdb remains unchecked. Germline V gives CDR1 SQVTM, CDR2 ANQGSEA. The CDR3 length is 14 residues. CDR3 protein: CSGAGTGYSYEQYF.

The rearrangement joins TRBV7-6 to TRBJ2-5; TCRdb indicates TRBD1, and absent DNA this call remains unverified. From germline, CDR1 is SGHVS and CDR2 FNYEAQ. This CDR3 is built from 12 residues. The CDR3 spells CASSLTRETQYF.

V is TRBV7-8 and J is TRBJ1-2; the D call from TCRdb, TRBD1, cannot be confirmed without DNA. The CDR3 consists of 14 residues. Germline CDR1 SGHVS, CDR2 FQNEAQ. The CDR3: CASSEGQGFYGYTF.

The rearrangement links TRBV15 to TRBJ1-2. Germline assignment: CDR1 LNHNV and CDR2 YYDKDF (reference sequence). This CDR3 comprises 16 residues. The CDR3 is CATSSDGKAPFGGYTF.

V usage is TRBV4-2 and J usage is TRBJ2-1. The CDR3 length is 15 residues. Per germline, CDR1 LGHNA and CDR2 YNFKEQ. The CDR3 sequence: CASSPDLGSYNEQFF.

This CDR3 reads CASSFRTVNTEAFF. This chain connects TRBV11-2 to TRBJ1-1. CDR3 size: 14 residues. Germline lookup yields CDR1 SGHAT and CDR2 FQNNGV.

The chain couples TRBV11-2 to TRBJ2-1; TCRdb calls TRBD2, which cannot be checked without DNA. The CDR3 is 16 amino acids. Germline-derived CDR1 and CDR2 are SGHAT and FQNNGV. CDR3: CASSGRSGGADNEQFF.

This chain links TRBV28 with TRBJ2-7; the D call of TRBD2 rests on TCRdb alone, since no DNA is present to check it. The germline V gene encodes CDR1 MDHEN and CDR2 SYDVKM. The CDR3 runs to 17 residues. CDR3 sequence: CASSRIGDYRSSYEQYF.

The chain uses TRBV6-2 or TRBV6-3 and TRBJ2-7; the TCRdb D gene call, TRBD1, has no DNA to confirm it. The CDR3 runs to 16 residues. The germline V gene has CDR1 MNHEY and CDR2 SVGEGT. The CDR3 loop is CASSYEGQAISYEQYF.

The chain employs TRBV7-9 and TRBJ2-3. The CDR3 length is 15 residues. Germline V gene lookup returns CDR1 SEHNR and CDR2 FQNEAQ (reference sequence). CDR3 sequence: CASRQNTFSTDTQYF.

The chain carries TRBV7-2 and TRBJ2-5; there is no DNA to check the TCRdb D call of TRBD2. The CDR3 runs to 15 residues. CDR1 and CDR2 (germline): SGHTA, FQGNSA. The CDR3 is CASSTYEGFQETQYF.

The chain joins TRBV7-9 to TRBJ1-1. CDR3 size: 13 residues. CDR1 and CDR2 from the germline V gene are SEHNR and FQNEAQ (reference sequence). The CDR3 loop is CASNPGMNTEAFF.

The CDR3 here is CASSESYNEQFF. This chain uses TRBV7-9 with TRBJ2-1. This CDR3 has 12 amino acids. From germline, CDR1 is SEHNR and CDR2 FQNEAQ (reference sequence).

The V call is TRBV29-1, the J call TRBJ2-1; TCRdb reports TRBD1, a call that lacks DNA to check it against. The CDR3 consists of 17 residues. Per the germline V gene, CDR1 is SQVTM and CDR2 is ANQGSEA. This chain's CDR3 is CSVEDLGQGSHHNEQFF.

The gene calls are TRBV5-1 and TRBJ2-2. The CDR3 totals 14 residues. Germline CDR1 SGHRS, CDR2 YFSETQ. This CDR3 is CASSFRPNTGELFF.

The chain couples TRBV10-3 to TRBJ2-1; there is no DNA to check the TCRdb D call of TRBD1. This CDR3 is built from 15 residues. Germline V gene lookup returns CDR1 ENHRY and CDR2 SYGVKD. The chain's CDR3 is CAITETGQGSGEQFF.

The J gene is TRBJ2-3, the V gene TRBV7-3; the D call from TCRdb, TRBD2, cannot be confirmed without DNA. From germline, CDR1 is SGHTA and CDR2 FQGTGA. This CDR3 is 13 amino acids long. CDR3 residues: CASREAGTDTQYF.

This sequence joins TRBV19 and TRBJ1-5. The CDR3 covers 15 residues. CDR1 is LNHDA and CDR2 is SQIVND in the germline V gene (reference sequence). The CDR3 loop is CARRDRLYSNQPQHF.

The chain links TRBV5-5 to TRBJ2-7. CDR1 SGHKS and CDR2 YYEKEE come from the germline V gene (reference sequence). The CDR3 covers 13 residues. The CDR3 protein is CASSTRRPYEQYF.

The chain links TRBV27 to TRBJ2-7; TCRdb calls TRBD1, which cannot be checked without DNA. The CDR3 has 13 residues. Per germline, CDR1 MNHEY and CDR2 SMNVEV (reference sequence). The chain's CDR3 is CASSPTWGDEQYF.

The chain is built from TRBV28 and TRBJ2-5. The germline CDR1 and CDR2 sequences are MDHEN and SYDVKM. This CDR3 region has 11 residues. CDR3 sequence: CASFLGETQYF.

V gene TRBV29-1 combines with J gene TRBJ2-7. The V gene's germline CDR1 is SQVTM and CDR2 ANQGSEA. This CDR3 has 12 residues. CDR3 protein: CSVLRPQGEQYF.

The rearrangement links TRBV24-1 to TRBJ2-7; lacking DNA, the TRBD1 call made by TCRdb goes unchecked. Germline V gene sequence: CDR1 KGHDR, CDR2 SFDVKD. This CDR3 contains 13 residues. CDR3 amino acids: CATSDWGSNEQYF.

This chain connects TRBV7-9 to TRBJ1-1; TCRdb lists TRBD1, though no DNA is available to test this call. The CDR3 is 16 amino acids. Germline V gene lookup returns CDR1 SEHNR and CDR2 FQNEAQ (reference sequence). The CDR3 loop is CASSPAGAQMNTEAFF.

The genes are TRBV6-4 and TRBJ1-1. This CDR3 is built from 13 residues. Germline assignment: CDR1 MRHNA and CDR2 SNTAGT. CDR3 sequence: CASSEGPNTEAFF.